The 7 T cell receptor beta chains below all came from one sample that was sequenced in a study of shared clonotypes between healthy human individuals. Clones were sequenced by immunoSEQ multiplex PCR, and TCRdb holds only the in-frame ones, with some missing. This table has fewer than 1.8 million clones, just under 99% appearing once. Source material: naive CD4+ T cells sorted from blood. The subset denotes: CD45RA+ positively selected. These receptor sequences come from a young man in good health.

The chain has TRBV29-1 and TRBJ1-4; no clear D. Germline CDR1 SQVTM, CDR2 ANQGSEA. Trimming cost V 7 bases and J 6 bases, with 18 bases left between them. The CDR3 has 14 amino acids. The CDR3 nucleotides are TGCAGCGCGGAGAGGCGGATGGGGTATGAAAAACTGTTTTTT. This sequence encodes CSAERRMGYEKLFF.

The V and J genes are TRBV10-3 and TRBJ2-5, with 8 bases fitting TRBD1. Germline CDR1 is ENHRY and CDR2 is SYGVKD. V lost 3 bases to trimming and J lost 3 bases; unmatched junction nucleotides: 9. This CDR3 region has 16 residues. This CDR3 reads CAISDSKGTGEETQYF. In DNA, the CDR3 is TGTGCCATCAGTGACTCCAAGGGGACAGGCGAAGAGACCCAGTACTTC.

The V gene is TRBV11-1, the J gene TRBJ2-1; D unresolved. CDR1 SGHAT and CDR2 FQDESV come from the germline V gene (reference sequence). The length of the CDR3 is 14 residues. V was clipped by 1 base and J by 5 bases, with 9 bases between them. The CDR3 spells CASSLDRLNNEQFF. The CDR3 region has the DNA TGTGCCAGCAGCTTAGATCGGCTGAACAATGAGCAGTTCTTC.

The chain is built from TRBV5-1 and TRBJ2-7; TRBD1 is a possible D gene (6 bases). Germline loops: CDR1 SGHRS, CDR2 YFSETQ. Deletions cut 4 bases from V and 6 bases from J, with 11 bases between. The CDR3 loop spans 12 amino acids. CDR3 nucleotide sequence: TGCGCCAGCAGCCAACAGGGTGGCGAGCAGTACTTC. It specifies CASSQQGGEQYF.

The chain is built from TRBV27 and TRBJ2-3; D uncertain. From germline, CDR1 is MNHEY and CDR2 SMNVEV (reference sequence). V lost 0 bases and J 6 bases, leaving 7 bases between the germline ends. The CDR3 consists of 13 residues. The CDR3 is CASSLSPRDTQYF. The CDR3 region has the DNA TGTGCCAGCAGTTTATCGCCCCGGGATACGCAGTATTTT.

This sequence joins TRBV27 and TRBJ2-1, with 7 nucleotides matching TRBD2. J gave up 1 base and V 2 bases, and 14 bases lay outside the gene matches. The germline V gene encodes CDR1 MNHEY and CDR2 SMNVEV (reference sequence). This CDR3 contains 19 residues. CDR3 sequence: CASSLTNFHSGRSYNEQFF. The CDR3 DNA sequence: TGTGCCAGCAGTTTAACGAACTTCCATAGCGGGCGTTCCTACAATGAGCAGTTCTTC.

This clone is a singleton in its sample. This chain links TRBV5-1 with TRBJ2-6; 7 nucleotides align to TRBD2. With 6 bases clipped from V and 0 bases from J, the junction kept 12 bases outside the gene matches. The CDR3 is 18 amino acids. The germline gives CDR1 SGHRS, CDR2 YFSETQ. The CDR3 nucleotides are TGCGCCAGCACCCTTGGTAGCGGGCCTAACTCTGGGGCCAACGTCCTGACTTTC. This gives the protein CASTLGSGPNSGANVLTF.